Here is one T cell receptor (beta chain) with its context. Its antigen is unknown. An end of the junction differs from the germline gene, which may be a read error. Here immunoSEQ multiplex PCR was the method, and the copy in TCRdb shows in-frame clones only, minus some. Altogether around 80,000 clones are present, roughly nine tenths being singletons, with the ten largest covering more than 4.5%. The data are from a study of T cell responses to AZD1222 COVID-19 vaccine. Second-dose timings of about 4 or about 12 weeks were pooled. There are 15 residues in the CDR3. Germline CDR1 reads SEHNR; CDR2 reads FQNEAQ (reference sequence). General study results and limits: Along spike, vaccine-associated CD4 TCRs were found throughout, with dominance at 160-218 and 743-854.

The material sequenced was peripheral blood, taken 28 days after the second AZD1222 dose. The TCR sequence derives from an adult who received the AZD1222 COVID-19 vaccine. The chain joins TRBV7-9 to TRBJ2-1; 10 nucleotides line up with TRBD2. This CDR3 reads CASSIAGGSYNEQFF. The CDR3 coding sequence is TGTGCCAGCAGCATAGCGGGAGGTTCCTACAATGAGCAGTTCTTC.